These T cell receptor beta chains were read from a single sample in a study of blood T cell repertoires in COVID-19. Generated by immunoSEQ multiplex PCR, the TCRdb table keeps only in-frame clones and is missing some. The profile shows fewer than 65,000 clones, approximately 89% of them singletons. Sequenced sample: peripheral blood. These receptors all come from a man in his sixties with acute or convalescent COVID-19. Both conserved end residues are part of each CDR3. Each record gives: J gene, V gene, D gene, clone size, CDR3 length, CDR3 DNA, CDR3 protein. A D gene is named only where the DNA matches it firmly. Rows may omit the clone size; those that give it use once, few, many or a size class.

J gene: TRBJ1-1
V gene: TRBV19
D gene: -
clone size: -
CDR3 length: 13
CDR3 DNA: TGTGCCAGTAAGGTTCGAGGGAACACTGAAGCTTTCTTT
CDR3 protein: CASKVRGNTEAFF

J gene: TRBJ1-1
V gene: TRBV6-5
D gene: -
clone size: -
CDR3 length: 13
CDR3 DNA: TGTGCCAGCGCGGCAGCTTGGAACACTGAAGCTTTCTTT
CDR3 protein: CASAAAWNTEAFF

J gene: TRBJ1-1
V gene: TRBV9
D gene: -
clone size: -
CDR3 length: 11
CDR3 DNA: TGTGCCAGCAGCTCCCGGGGTGAAGCTTTCTTT
CDR3 protein: CASSSRGEAFF

J gene: TRBJ1-1
V gene: TRBV9
D gene: -
clone size: -
CDR3 length: 15
CDR3 DNA: TGTGCCAGCAGCGTAGAGCCCCAGGAGAACACTGAAGCTTTCTTT
CDR3 protein: CASSVEPQENTEAFF

J gene: TRBJ2-3
V gene: TRBV9
D gene: TRBD2
clone size: -
CDR3 length: 16
CDR3 DNA: TGTGCCAGCAGCGTAGTTAGCGGGAGGTCCGCAGATACGCAGTATTTT
CDR3 protein: CASSVVSGRSADTQYF

J gene: TRBJ2-3
V gene: TRBV11-2
D gene: TRBD1
clone size: -
CDR3 length: 17
CDR3 DNA: TGTGCCAGCAGCCGAGGGACAGGGGTAATTCAGACAGATACGCAGTATTTT
CDR3 protein: CASSRGTGVIQTDTQYF

J gene: TRBJ1-6
V gene: TRBV5-6
D gene: TRBD1
clone size: -
CDR3 length: 15
CDR3 DNA: TGTGCCAGCAGCTTGTGGGACAGGGATAATTCACCCCTCCACTTT
CDR3 protein: CASSLWDRDNSPLHF

J gene: TRBJ2-5
V gene: TRBV6-6
D gene: -
clone size: once
CDR3 length: 12
CDR3 DNA: TGTGCCAGCAGTTCCCAACAAGAGACCCAGTACTTC
CDR3 protein: CASSSQQETQYF

J gene: TRBJ2-5
V gene: TRBV18
D gene: -
clone size: -
CDR3 length: 14
CDR3 DNA: TGTGCCAGCTCACCGAGAGTCAGCGGGGAGACCCAGTACTTC
CDR3 protein: CASSPRVSGETQYF

J gene: TRBJ2-7
V gene: TRBV3-1/TRBV3-2
D gene: TRBD1
clone size: -
CDR3 length: 15
CDR3 DNA: TGTGCCAGCAGCCAAGAAGGGAGACAGGGGGGTGAGCAGTACTTC
CDR3 protein: CASSQEGRQGGEQYF